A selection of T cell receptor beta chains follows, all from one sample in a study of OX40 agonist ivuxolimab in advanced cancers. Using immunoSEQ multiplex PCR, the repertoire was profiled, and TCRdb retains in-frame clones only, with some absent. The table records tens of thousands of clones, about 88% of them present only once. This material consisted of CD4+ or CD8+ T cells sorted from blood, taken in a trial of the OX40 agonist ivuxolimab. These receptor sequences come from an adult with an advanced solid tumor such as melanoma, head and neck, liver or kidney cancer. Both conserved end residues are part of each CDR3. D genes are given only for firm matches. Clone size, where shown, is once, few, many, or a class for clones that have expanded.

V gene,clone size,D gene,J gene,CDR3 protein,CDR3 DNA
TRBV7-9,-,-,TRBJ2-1,CASSFTGVSNEQFF,TGTGCCAGCAGCTTTACGGGAGTATCCAATGAGCAGTTCTTC
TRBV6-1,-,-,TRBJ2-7,CASSENPSNDAYEQYF,TGTGCCAGCAGTGAAAATCCTAGCAACGATGCCTACGAGCAGTACTTC
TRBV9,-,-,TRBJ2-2,CASGGQSTGELFF,TGTGCCAGCGGGGGGCAGAGCACCGGGGAGCTGTTTTTT
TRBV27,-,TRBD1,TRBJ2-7,CASRQTGGGSEQYF,TGTGCCAGCAGACAGACAGGGGGTGGATCCGAGCAGTACTTC
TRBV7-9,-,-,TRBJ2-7,CASSPRLDSYEQYF,TGTGCCAGCAGCCCCCGACTAGACTCCTACGAGCAGTACTTC
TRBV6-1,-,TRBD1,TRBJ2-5,CASSADRGIETQYF,TGTGCCAGCAGTGCAGACAGGGGTATAGAGACCCAGTACTTC
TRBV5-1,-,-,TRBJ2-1,CASSLQRDNEQFF,TGCGCCAGCAGCTTGCAGCGGGACAATGAGCAGTTCTTC
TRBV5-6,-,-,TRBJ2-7,CASSHRDAPLGQYF,TGTGCCAGCAGCCACCGGGACGCACCTCTCGGGCAGTACTTC
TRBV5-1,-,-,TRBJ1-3,CASSLAPGNTIYF,TGCGCCAGCAGCTTGGCCCCCGGAAACACCATATATTTT
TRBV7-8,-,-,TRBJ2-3,CASSLWGGQTDTQYF,TGTGCCAGCAGCTTATGGGGTGGGCAGACAGATACGCAGTATTTT
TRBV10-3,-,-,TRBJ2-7,CAIRGGSDEQYF,TGTGCCATCAGGGGGGGCTCGGATGAGCAGTACTTC
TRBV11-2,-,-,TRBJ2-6,CASSKLGDGANVLTF,TGTGCCAGCAGCAAACTAGGGGATGGGGCCAACGTCCTGACTTTC
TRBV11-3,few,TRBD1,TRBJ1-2,CASNEGQGYGYTF,TGTGCCAGCAACGAAGGACAGGGATATGGCTACACCTTC
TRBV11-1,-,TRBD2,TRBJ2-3,CASSLSTSGLNTDTQYF,TGTGCCAGCAGCTTATCCACTAGCGGACTGAATACAGATACGCAGTATTTT
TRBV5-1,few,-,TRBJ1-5,CASSLVGAGGNQPQHF,TGCGCCAGCAGCTTGGTCGGGGCTGGGGGCAATCAGCCCCAGCATTTT
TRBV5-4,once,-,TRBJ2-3,CASSIRVASSTDTQYF,TGTGCCAGCAGCATTAGGGTCGCCTCTAGCACAGATACGCAGTATTTT
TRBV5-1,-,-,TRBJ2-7,CASRDGTGYEQYF,TGCGCCAGCAGGGACGGGACCGGCTACGAGCAGTACTTC
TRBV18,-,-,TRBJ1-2,CASSPRDGEGYTF,TGTGCCAGCTCACCTCGGGACGGTGAGGGCTACACCTTC
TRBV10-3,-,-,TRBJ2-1,CAISVTDNEQFF,TGTGCCATCAGTGTCACAGACAATGAGCAGTTCTTC
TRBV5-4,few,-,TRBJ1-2,CASSLKDTSNYGYTF,TGTGCCAGCAGCTTGAAAGACACCTCTAACTATGGCTACACCTTC
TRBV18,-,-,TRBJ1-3,CASSVGTGNTIYF,TGTGCCAGCTCAGTGGGGACTGGAAACACCATATATTTT
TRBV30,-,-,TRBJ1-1,CAWRNPGGEAFF,TGTGCCTGGAGGAATCCCGGGGGAGAAGCTTTCTTT
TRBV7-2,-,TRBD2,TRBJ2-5,CASSPLGGETQYF,TGTGCCAGCAGCCCACTGGGGGGGGAGACCCAGTACTTC
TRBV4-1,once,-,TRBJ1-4,CASSQAVWDEKLFF,TGCGCCAGCAGCCAAGCGGTATGGGATGAAAAACTGTTTTTT
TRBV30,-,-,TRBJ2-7,CAWSGLGGEQYF,TGTGCCTGGAGTGGACTGGGGGGCGAGCAGTACTTC
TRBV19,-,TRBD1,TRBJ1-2,CASSPRTGATFIGYTF,TGTGCCAGTAGTCCCCGGACAGGGGCGACCTTTATTGGCTACACCTTC
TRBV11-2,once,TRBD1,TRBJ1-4,CASSSYSGQDKLFF,TGTGCCAGCAGCTCCTACAGCGGACAGGATAAACTGTTTTTT
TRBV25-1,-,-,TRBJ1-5,CASSDYSNQPQHF,TGTGCCAGCAGTGACTATAGCAATCAGCCCCAGCATTTT
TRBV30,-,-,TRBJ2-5,CAWSSAETQYF,TGTGCCTGGAGTTCGGCAGAGACCCAGTACTTC
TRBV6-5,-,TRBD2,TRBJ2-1,CASSRGLAGLNEQFF,TGTGCCAGCAGCCGCGGACTAGCGGGGTTAAATGAGCAGTTCTTC
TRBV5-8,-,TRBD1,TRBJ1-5,CASSPYRGSNQPQHF,TGTGCCAGCAGCCCCTACAGGGGTAGCAATCAGCCCCAGCATTTT
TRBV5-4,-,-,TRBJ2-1,CASSPMGGSYNEQFF,TGTGCCAGCAGCCCCATGGGCGGGTCCTACAATGAGCAGTTCTTC
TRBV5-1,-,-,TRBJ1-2,CASSPRGDGYTF,TGCGCCAGCAGCCCCAGAGGGGATGGCTACACCTTC
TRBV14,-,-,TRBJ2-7,CASSQRVGSRSTTEYEQYF,TGTGCCAGCAGTCAAAGGGTCGGCAGCCGTAGCACCACAGAATACGAGCAGTACTTC
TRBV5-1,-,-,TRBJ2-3,CASSLGVSYTDTQYF,TGCGCCAGCAGCTTGGGCGTGTCCTACACAGATACGCAGTATTTT
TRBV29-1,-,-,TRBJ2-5,CSVGLQTGWETQYF,TGCAGCGTTGGCCTCCAAACAGGGTGGGAGACCCAGTACTTC